Below, 20 T cell receptor beta chains from the same sample are listed, as sequenced in a study of T cells after yellow fever vaccination. TCRdb processed the 5' RACE reads anew with MiXCR; each CDR3 protein has one entry. The sample consists of about 220,000 distinct CDR3 sequences, around 3.1% of them appearing once. Sequencing was performed on CD4+ T cells sorted from PBMCs, taken 10 days after the yellow fever booster vaccination. Receptors originate from a man aged 18 to 35 who received the YFV17D yellow fever vaccine.

This clonotype was counted at least ten times. The chain recombines TRBV5-1 with TRBJ2-3, with TRBD1 matching over 8 bases. V gave up 4 bases and J gave up 6 bases; unmatched junction bases: 10. The CDR3 spans 15 residues. Germline V CDR1 and CDR2: SGHRS, YFSETQ. CDR3 DNA: TGCGCCAGCAGCCCTCCCAGGGGGCATGGGGATACGCAGTATTTT. Translation gives CASSPPRGHGDTQYF.

The table lists this clonotype with many counts. The rearrangement joins TRBV7-2 to TRBJ2-5; tentative D call: TRBD2 (6 bases). CDR1 is SGHTA, CDR2 FQGNSA, per germline. Between the trimmed V and J ends, which lost 6 bases and 2 bases, there was a span of 13 bases. There are 14 residues in the CDR3. The CDR3 DNA reads TGTGCCAGCAGGACCGGGACTGTACAAGAGACCCAGTACTTC. Translating it yields CASRTGTVQETQYF.

This clonotype was counted at least ten times. This rearrangement joins TRBV15 to TRBJ2-3; 7 bases match TRBD2. V was pared by 0 bases and J by 9 bases, with 9 bases of the junction left unmatched. CDR1 is LNHNV and CDR2 is YYDKDF in the germline V gene (reference sequence). This CDR3 has 15 residues. Written as DNA, the CDR3 is TGTGCCACCAGCAGAGAACTGGAGCGGGGTGGCACGCAGTATTTT. Protein: CATSRELERGGTQYF.

This clonotype was observed at least ten times. The chain links TRBV7-2 to TRBJ1-1, with 12 positions matching TRBD1. The CDR3 is 15 amino acids. The V gene end was trimmed by 8 bases and the J gene end by 8 bases; junction bases not matched to a gene: 12. Germline CDR1 reads SGHTA; CDR2 reads FQGNSA. The CDR3 DNA sequence: TGTGCCAGCCGAGTATCCGGGACAGGGGGCGCGGAAGCTTTCTTT. This translates into CASRVSGTGGAEAFF.

The chain recombines TRBV29-1 with TRBJ1-4; D possibly corresponds to TRBD1 (5 bases). CDR1 SQVTM and CDR2 ANQGSEA come from the germline V gene. This CDR3 comprises 15 residues. V dropped 2 bases and J dropped 5 bases, with 15 bases sitting between them. The CDR3 DNA reads TGCAGCGTTGAACGGGGGAAGGGACTAAATGAAAAACTGTTTTTT. Encoded protein: CSVERGKGLNEKLFF.

This clonotype was seen ten or more times. This chain joins TRBV7-2 and TRBJ2-4; 10 bases agree with TRBD2. CDR3 length: 14 residues. V lost 3 bases to trimming and J lost 7 bases; unmatched junction nucleotides: 3. CDR1 is SGHTA, CDR2 FQGNSA, per germline. CDR3 sequence reads: CASSFERGGNIQYF. The CDR3 DNA is TGTGCCAGCAGCTTCGAGCGGGGGGGGAACATTCAGTACTTC.

This clonotype was seen a few times. The chain has TRBV20-1 and TRBJ1-3; D is ambiguous. Trimming took 6 bases from V and 4 from J, leaving 4 bases between them. The CDR3 has 10 residues. Germline V gene sequence: CDR1 DFQATT, CDR2 SNEGSKA (reference sequence). The CDR3 sequence is CSAVGNTIYF. Written as DNA, the CDR3 is TGCAGTGCGGTCGGAAACACCATATATTTT.

This clonotype showed up many times. V and J are TRBV5-1 and TRBJ2-6; no firm D call. Trimming stripped 5 bases from V and 0 bases from J, with 15 bases between. The germline CDR1 and CDR2 sequences are SGHRS and YFSETQ. The CDR3 consists of 17 residues. CDR3 DNA: TGCGCCAGCAGTAAAAGCTCCCAGAGCTCTGGGGCCAACGTCCTGACTTTC. As protein: CASSKSSQSSGANVLTF.

This clonotype showed up just a few times. This sequence joins TRBV2 and TRBJ2-7, with D possibly being TRBD2 (6 bases). Trimming removed 9 bases from V and 6 bases from J, with 15 bases in between. Germline V gene data show CDR1 as SNHLY and CDR2 as FYNNEI. The CDR3 sequence is 12 residues long. CDR3 amino acids: CASTSGVGEQYF. The CDR3 DNA reads as TGTGCCAGTACCTCGGGGGTAGGCGAGCAGTACTTC.

This clonotype has at least ten counts. The genes are TRBV29-1 and TRBJ2-2; 7 bases map to TRBD2. The CDR3 runs 14 residues. V lost 7 bases to trimming and J lost 7 bases; unmatched junction nucleotides: 12. The germline CDR1 and CDR2 sequences are SQVTM and ANQGSEA. The CDR3 DNA follows: TGCAGCGGGCGGGGGTTAGAAACGGGCGGGGAGCTGTTTTTT. Translating gives CSGRGLETGGELFF.

This clonotype was observed a handful of times. The chain couples TRBV19 to TRBJ1-5; a possible D gene is TRBD1 (6 bases). Germline V lookup: CDR1 LNHDA, CDR2 SQIVND (reference sequence). V shed 6 bases and J shed 5 bases, with 17 bases lying between them. This CDR3 contains 15 residues. The CDR3 DNA reads as TGTGCCAGTAGCAGACAGGAGCTTATGTATCAGCCCCAGCATTTT. Translated: CASSRQELMYQPQHF.

This clonotype was observed at least ten times. The chain is built from TRBV2 and TRBJ2-2, with 7 bases identical to TRBD1. Unmatched junction bases numbered 8, after V lost 6 bases and J lost 7 bases. The CDR3 contains 14 residues. Germline CDR1 reads SNHLY; CDR2 reads FYNNEI. The CDR3 loop reads CASSSDRDGGELFF. The CDR3 DNA reads as TGTGCCAGCAGCAGCGACAGGGACGGCGGGGAGCTGTTTTTT. The full variable domain, rest sourced from reference TRBV2 and TRBJ2-2, is EPEVTQTPSHQVTQMGQEVILRCVPISNHLYFYWYRQILGQKVEFLVSFYNNEISEKSEIFDDQFSVERPDGSNFTLKIRSTKLEDSAMYFCASSSDRDGGELFFGEGSRLTVL.

This clonotype was counted only a few times. The chain combines TRBV23-1 with TRBJ2-5; D could derive from TRBD1 or TRBD2 (5 bases each). TRBV23-1 qualifies as an ORF whose function is uncertain. The V end was cut by 0 bases, the J end by 6 bases, with 14 bases between. The CDR3 totals 15 residues. Here the CDR3 DNA reads TGCGCCAGCAGTCAATCGTGGGGGATACGAAAGACCCAGTACTTC. Its translation is CASSQSWGIRKTQYF.

This clonotype has a count of ten or more. The chain uses TRBV27 and TRBJ1-2; a weak D match, TRBD1 (5 bases). Deletions cut 2 bases from V and 2 bases from J, with 27 bases between. Germline lookup yields CDR1 MNHEY and CDR2 SMNVEV (reference sequence). CDR3 size: 20 residues. CDR3 sequence (DNA): TGTGCCAGCAGTTTAGCCCCCCGGGGACCGAATTGGCTCAAGAACTATGGCTACACCTTC. It yields the protein CASSLAPRGPNWLKNYGYTF.

This clonotype was observed many times. This rearrangement joins TRBV7-2 to TRBJ1-5; D may be TRBD1 (5 bases). Germline values: CDR1 SGHTA, CDR2 FQGNSA. This CDR3 spans 15 amino acids. Trimming removed 3 bases from V and 2 bases from J, with 11 bases in between. CDR3 in DNA: TGTGCCAGCAGCTTGGTGGCGGGGCGCAATCAGCCCCAGCATTTT. Its protein is CASSLVAGRNQPQHF.

This clonotype occurred a few times. The V gene is TRBV19, the J gene TRBJ1-2, with unresolved D. The CDR3 is made up of 11 amino acids. Trimming cost V 6 bases and J 7 bases, with 9 bases left between them. Looked up from germline, CDR1 is LNHDA and CDR2 is SQIVND (reference sequence). The CDR3 nucleotides read TGTGCCAGTAGCATGGGAGTTGGCTACACCTTC. Residues: CASSMGVGYTF.

This clonotype was counted a few times. In DNA, the CDR3 is TGTGCCAGCACCGACCTCGGGACAGGATACAATGAGCAGTTCTTC. Its translation is CASTDLGTGYNEQFF. V is TRBV7-2 and J is TRBJ2-1; 8 bases agree with TRBD1. Looked up from germline, CDR1 is SGHTA and CDR2 is FQGNSA. This CDR3 region has 15 residues. The J segment lost 4 bases and the V segment lost 7 bases, leaving 9 bases of the junction unmatched.

This clonotype was seen at least ten times. The V call is TRBV5-4, the J call TRBJ1-2, with D hard to call. CDR1 is SGHNT, CDR2 YYREEE, per germline (reference sequence). V lost 0 bases, J lost 0 bases, and 9 bases lay in between. The CDR3 runs 15 residues. DNA for the CDR3: TGTGCCAGCAGCTTGGGCCGGGCTGCTAACTATGGCTACACCTTC. Amino acid sequence: CASSLGRAANYGYTF.

At least ten counts were recorded for this clonotype. The V call is TRBV20-1, the J call TRBJ2-1, with 8 bases fitting TRBD2. The CDR3 contains 15 residues. Germline V lookup: CDR1 DFQATT, CDR2 SNEGSKA (reference sequence). J lost 3 bases, V lost 5 bases, and 9 bases had no gene match. CDR3 coding DNA: TGCAGTGCTCTGACGGGGCGGGGGGACTACAATGAGCAGTTCTTC. This encodes CSALTGRGDYNEQFF.

The chain carries TRBV29-1 and TRBJ2-5; 7 nucleotides match TRBD1. CDR1 and CDR2 (germline): SQVTM, ANQGSEA. This CDR3 is built from 15 residues. Losses at the gene ends were 4 bases for V and 7 bases for J; bases not matched to a gene: 15. The DNA of the CDR3 is TGCAGCGTTGGACCGACAGGGTATAGTAGTGGGACCCAGTACTTC. Protein sequence: CSVGPTGYSSGTQYF.